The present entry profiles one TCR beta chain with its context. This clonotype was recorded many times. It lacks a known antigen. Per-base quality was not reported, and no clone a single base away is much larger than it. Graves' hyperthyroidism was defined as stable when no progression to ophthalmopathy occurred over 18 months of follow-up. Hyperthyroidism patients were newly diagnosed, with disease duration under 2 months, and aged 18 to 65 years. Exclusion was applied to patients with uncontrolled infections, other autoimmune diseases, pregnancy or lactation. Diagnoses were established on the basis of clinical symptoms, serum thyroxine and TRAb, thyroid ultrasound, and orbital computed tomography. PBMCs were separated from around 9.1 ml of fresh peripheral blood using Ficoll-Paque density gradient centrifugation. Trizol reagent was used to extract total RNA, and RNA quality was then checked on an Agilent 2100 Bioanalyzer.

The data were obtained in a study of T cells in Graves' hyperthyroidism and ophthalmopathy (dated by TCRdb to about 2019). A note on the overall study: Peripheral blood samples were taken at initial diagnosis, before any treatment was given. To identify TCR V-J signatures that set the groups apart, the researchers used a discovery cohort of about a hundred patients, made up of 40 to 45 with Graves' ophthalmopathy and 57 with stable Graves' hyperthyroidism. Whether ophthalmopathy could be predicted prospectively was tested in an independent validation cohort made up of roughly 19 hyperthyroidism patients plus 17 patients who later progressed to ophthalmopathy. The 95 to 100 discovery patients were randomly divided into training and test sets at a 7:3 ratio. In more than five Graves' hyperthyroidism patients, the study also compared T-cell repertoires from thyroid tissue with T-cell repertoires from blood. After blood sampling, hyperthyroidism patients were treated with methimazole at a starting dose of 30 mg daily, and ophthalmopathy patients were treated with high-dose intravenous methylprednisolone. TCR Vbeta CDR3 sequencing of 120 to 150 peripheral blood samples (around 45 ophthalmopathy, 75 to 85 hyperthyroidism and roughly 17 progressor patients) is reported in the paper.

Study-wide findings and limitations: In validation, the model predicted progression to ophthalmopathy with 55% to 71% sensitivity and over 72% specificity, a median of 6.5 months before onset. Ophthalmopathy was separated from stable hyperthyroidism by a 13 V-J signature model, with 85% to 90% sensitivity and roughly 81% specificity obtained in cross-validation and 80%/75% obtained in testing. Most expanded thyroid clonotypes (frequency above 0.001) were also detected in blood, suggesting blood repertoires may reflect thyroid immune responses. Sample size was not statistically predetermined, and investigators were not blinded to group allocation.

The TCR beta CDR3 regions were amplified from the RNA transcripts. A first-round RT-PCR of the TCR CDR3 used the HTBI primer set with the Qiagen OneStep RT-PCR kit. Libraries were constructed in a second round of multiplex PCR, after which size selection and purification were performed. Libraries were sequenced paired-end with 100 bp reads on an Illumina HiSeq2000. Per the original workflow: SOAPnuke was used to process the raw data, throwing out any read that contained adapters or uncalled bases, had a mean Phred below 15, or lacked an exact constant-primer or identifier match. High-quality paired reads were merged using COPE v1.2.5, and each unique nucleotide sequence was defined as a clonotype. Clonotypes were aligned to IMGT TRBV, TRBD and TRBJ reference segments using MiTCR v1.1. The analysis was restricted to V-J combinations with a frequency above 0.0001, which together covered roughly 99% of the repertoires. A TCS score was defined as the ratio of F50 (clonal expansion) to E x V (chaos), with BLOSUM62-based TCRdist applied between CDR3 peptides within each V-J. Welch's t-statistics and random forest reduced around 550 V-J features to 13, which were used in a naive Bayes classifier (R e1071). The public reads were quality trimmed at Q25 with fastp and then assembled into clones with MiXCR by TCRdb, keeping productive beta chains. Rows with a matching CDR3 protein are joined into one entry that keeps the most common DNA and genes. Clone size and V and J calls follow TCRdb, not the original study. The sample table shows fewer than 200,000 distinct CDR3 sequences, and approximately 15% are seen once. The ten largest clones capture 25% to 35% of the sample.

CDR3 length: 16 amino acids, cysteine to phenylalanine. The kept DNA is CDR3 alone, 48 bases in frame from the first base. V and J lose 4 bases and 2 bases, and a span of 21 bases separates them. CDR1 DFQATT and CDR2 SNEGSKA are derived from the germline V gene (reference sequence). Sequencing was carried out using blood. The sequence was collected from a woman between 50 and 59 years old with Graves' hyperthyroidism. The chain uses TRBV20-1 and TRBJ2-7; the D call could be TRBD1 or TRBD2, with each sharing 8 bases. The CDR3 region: CSATGGGGRWAYEQYF. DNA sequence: TGCAGTGCTACAGGGGGCGGGGGGAGATGGGCCTACGAGCAGTACTTC.